The 13 T cell receptor beta chains reported below all come from one sample, sequenced in a study of regulatory T cells in long-lasting Graves disease. CDR3 regions were amplified by Arm-PCR using iRepertoire HTBI primers to build TCR beta libraries. MiXCR, run by TCRdb on the multiplex PCR reads, gives a single entry per CDR3 protein. The sample records 240,000 or so distinct CDR3 sequences, just over 20% being singletons. Sample time point: newly diagnosed GD, antithyroid drugs for less than 3 months. The TCR library used RNA extracted from PBMCs. The sequencing here drew on peripheral blood mononuclear cells (PBMCs), taken at new diagnosis, from a patient treated with antithyroid drugs. The receptors derive from a female donor with Graves disease.

This sequence joins TRBV5-6 and TRBJ2-2; 9 nucleotides align to TRBD1. The V gene's germline CDR1 is SGHDT and CDR2 YYEEEE. This CDR3 has 14 amino acids. With 4 bases clipped from V and 6 bases from J, the junction kept 4 bases outside the gene matches. DNA of the CDR3: TGTGCCAGCAGCCGCGGACAGGGGTCCGGGGAGCTGTTTTTT. It translates to CASSRGQGSGELFF.

This clonotype was detected many times. The chain links TRBV2 to TRBJ2-6; D is uncertain. The CDR3 runs 16 residues. Trimming removed 4 bases from V and 2 bases from J, with 12 bases in between. Germline lookup yields CDR1 SNHLY and CDR2 FYNNEI. DNA for the CDR3: TGTGCCAGCAGTGTTGCAGTGGGGACTGGGGCCAACGTCCTGACTTTC. It translates to CASSVAVGTGANVLTF.

This clonotype appeared many times. The gene calls are TRBV6-2 or TRBV6-3 and TRBJ2-7; tentative D call: TRBD1 (6 bases). Germline V gives CDR1 MNHEY, CDR2 SVGEGT. The CDR3 runs to 14 residues. Deletions cut 2 bases from V and 6 bases from J, with 14 bases between. The CDR3 region is CASSYRQAGGEQYF. In DNA, the CDR3 is TGTGCCAGCAGTTACCGACAGGCGGGCGGCGAGCAGTACTTC.

This clonotype has at least ten counts. One end of the junction varies from germline; a read error may be responsible. This chain connects TRBV30 to TRBJ2-7, with TRBD1 matching over 9 bases. The CDR3 runs 12 residues. The germline V gene encodes CDR1 GTSNPN and CDR2 SVGIG (reference sequence). As DNA, the CDR3 is TGCGCCAGCGGACAGGGGCCCTACGAGCAGTACTTC. Translation: CASGQGPYEQYF.

On this clonotype itself: Since a far larger clone is one base different, this is likely a read error. The gene calls are TRBV2 and TRBJ2-7, with D unresolved. Between the trimmed V and J ends, which lost 10 bases and 7 bases, there was a span of 23 bases. Germline CDR1 is SNHLY and CDR2 is FYNNEI. CDR3 length equals 14 residues. The CDR3 nucleotides are TGTGCCACAACGACCCGGGTCGTCTACAATGAGCAGTACTTC. Amino acid sequence: CATTTRVVYNEQYF.

This clonotype was counted many times. The rearrangement links TRBV6-5 to TRBJ2-3, with 11 nucleotides matching TRBD2. There are 16 residues in the CDR3. V lost 2 bases and J lost 4; bases outside the gene matches: 5. Germline V gives CDR1 MNHEY, CDR2 SVGAGI. The CDR3 coding sequence is TGTGCCAGCAGTTACCCTCCGACTAGCGGGGCAGATACGCAGTATTTT. Protein product: CASSYPPTSGADTQYF.

The table lists this clonotype with many counts. The chain links TRBV20-1 to TRBJ2-7, with a tentative D call TRBD1 (6 bases). The germline gives CDR1 DFQATT, CDR2 SNEGSKA (reference sequence). The CDR3 runs to 13 residues. The CDR3 spells CSSQGVGSYEQYF. The CDR3 region has the DNA TGCAGCTCACAGGGAGTCGGGTCCTACGAGCAGTACTTC.

The J gene is TRBJ2-3, the V gene TRBV7-8; TRBD2 agrees at 13 bases. Germline V lookup: CDR1 SGHVS, CDR2 FQNEAQ. There are 19 residues in the CDR3. V dropped 4 bases and J dropped 2; count of bases not matched to a gene: 12. The CDR3 spells CASSSRITGTSGTTDTQYF. The CDR3 DNA reads TGTGCCAGCAGCTCCCGTATAACCGGGACTAGCGGGACCACAGATACGCAGTATTTT.

This clonotype occurred a few times. V is TRBV19 and J is TRBJ1-6; weak D call: TRBD1 (5 bases). Germline V gene data show CDR1 as LNHDA and CDR2 as SQIVND (reference sequence). Trimming stripped 9 bases from V and 11 bases from J, with 17 bases between. The CDR3 has 13 amino acids. The CDR3 region is CASWDWQNPPLHF. Here the CDR3 DNA reads TGTGCCAGCTGGGACTGGCAGAATCCACCCCTCCACTTT.

The table lists this clonotype with many counts. The rearrangement joins TRBV2 to TRBJ2-7, with a weak D call TRBD2 (6 bases). Germline CDR1 is SNHLY and CDR2 is FYNNEI. Deletions cut 5 bases from V and 0 bases from J, with 11 bases between. CDR3 length equals 14 residues. CDR3: CASSLDGSSYEQYF. In nucleotides, the CDR3 is TGTGCCAGCAGTTTGGACGGGAGCTCCTACGAGCAGTACTTC.

Many counts were recorded for this clonotype. V is TRBV27 and J is TRBJ1-2; D not resolved. The germline gives CDR1 MNHEY, CDR2 SMNVEV (reference sequence). The CDR3 has 15 residues. The ends were cut back, 5 bases at V and 4 bases at J, with 17 bases in the middle. In DNA form, the CDR3 reads TGTGCCAGCAGTGAAAAGATGGGGATCTTCTATGGCTACACCTTC. This codes for CASSEKMGIFYGYTF.

This clonotype was observed many times. This sequence joins TRBV29-1 and TRBJ2-1; TRBD1 matches 8 bases. The CDR3 is made up of 18 amino acids. V was pared by 4 bases and J by 8 bases, with 22 bases of the junction left unmatched. CDR1 and CDR2 from the germline V gene are SQVTM and ANQGSEA. This chain's CDR3 is CSVVGPEGQGRNWDEQFF. CDR3 coding DNA: TGCAGCGTTGTAGGCCCCGAAGGACAGGGTAGAAACTGGGATGAGCAGTTCTTC.

About this clonotype: Germline and junction disagree at one end, which may indicate a read error. The chain couples TRBV7-2 to TRBJ1-4; tentatively, D is TRBD1 (5 bases). The CDR3 has 15 amino acids. Germline V gene sequence: CDR1 SGHTA, CDR2 FQGNSA. The CDR3 here is CASSSGGGKNGKLFF. CDR3 DNA: TGTGCCAGCAGTTCGGGGGGGGGGAAGAATGGAAAACTGTTTTTT.